This T cell receptor (beta chain) was documented in a study of post-analysis software for immune sequencing data. General study results and limits: Patients used about 5 TRBV segments, including TRBV5-6, TRBV5-1 and TRBV20-1, more often than controls. Controls' normalized Chao1 diversity significantly exceeded that of multiple sclerosis patients.

This clonotype was recorded once. The antigen is not known. The CDR3 sequence is 17 residues long. The germline V and J ends were trimmed by 7 bases and 3 bases, with 26 bases remaining between them. CDR1 is SGHRS and CDR2 is YFSETQ in the germline V gene. Each TCR beta cDNA library carried unique molecular identifiers. TCRdb re-analysed the PCR reads in MiXCR, keeping a single row per CDR3 protein. The profile covers about 820,000 distinct CDR3 sequences, with approximately 53% appearing a single time and 4.6% taken by the ten largest. The material sequenced was blood. V and J are TRBV5-1 and TRBJ2-7; D uncertain. The receptor was derived from a girl aged 5-17 years with multiple sclerosis. CDR3 protein: CASAFPGTGYEVYEQYV. In DNA, the CDR3 is TGCGCCAGCGCTTTCCCGGGCACGGGTTACGAGGTCTACGAGCAGTACGTC.